The rows below give T cell receptor beta chains drawn from one sample of a study of cytomegalovirus exposure and HLA in healthy donors. The method was immunoSEQ multiplex PCR; TCRdb's version includes in-frame clones alone and lacks a portion of them. The sample gives about 130,000 clones, about 88% of which show up once; about 1.5% is in the top ten. The sample consisted of PBMCs. The source is a man aged 30-40 years in good health and CMV-seronegative. The CDR3 runs from the conserved cysteine through the conserved F or W. D genes are given only for firm matches. Part of the rows lack a size; the others show once, few, many or a class for expanded clones.

TRBJ2-1 | 14 | TRBV7-9 | . | . | TGTGCCAGCAGCTTAGTCCAGCGTTTGAATGAGCAGTTCTTC | CASSLVQRLNEQFF
TRBJ2-7 | 12 | TRBV15 | . | TRBD1 | TGTGCCACCGGACAGGGGTTCCACGAGCAGTACTTC | CATGQGFHEQYF
TRBJ2-1 | 14 | TRBV7-9 | . | TRBD2 | TGTGCCAGCAGCTCGACCGGGACTAGGAATGAGCAGTTCTTC | CASSSTGTRNEQFF
TRBJ1-1 | 13 | TRBV10-3 | . | . | TGTGCCATCAGTGAGTCCGCCAGGACTGAAGCTTTCTTT | CAISESARTEAFF
TRBJ2-7 | 14 | TRBV5-1 | once | . | TGCGCCAGTAAGAAAATACAGGGAACCTACGAGCAGTACTTC | CASKKIQGTYEQYF
TRBJ1-5 | 15 | TRBV7-6 | few | . | TGTGCCAGCAGTCCCGAACGAGGTCCCCCTCAGCCCCAGCATTTT | CASSPERGPPQPQHF
TRBJ2-4 | 14 | TRBV30 | once | . | TGTGCCTGGAACGAGGGTATAGCCAAAAACATTCAGTACTTC | CAWNEGIAKNIQYF
TRBJ1-1 | 13 | TRBV7-2 | . | . | TGTGCCAGCAGCTCCGACAGGAACACTGAAGCTTTCTTT | CASSSDRNTEAFF
TRBJ2-3 | 15 | TRBV27 | . | TRBD2 | TGTGCCAGCGCTCGGGAAAAGCGGGACACAGATACGCAGTATTTT | CASAREKRDTDTQYF
TRBJ2-3 | 21 | TRBV4-3 | . | TRBD2 | TGCGCCAGCAGCCACCCCCGGGGTCCCCAGCGGGAGGGCCGTACAGCAGATACGCAGTATTTT | CASSHPRGPQREGRTADTQYF
TRBJ1-1 | 11 | TRBV5-6 | . | . | TGTGCCAGCAGCTGGCTGGAGGAAGCTTTCTTT | CASSWLEEAFF
TRBJ1-2 | 14 | TRBV18 | . | . | TGTGCCAGCTCACCACCGGCAGGGGACTATGGCTACACCTTC | CASSPPAGDYGYTF
TRBJ1-4 | 16 | TRBV30 | . | . | TGTGCCTGGAGTGTCGACGGAGCCGCTGTTTCCGAAAAACTGTTTTTT | CAWSVDGAAVSEKLFF
TRBJ1-5 | 14 | TRBV2 | . | . | TGTGCCAGCAGTGCCGAGACAGTCAATCAGCCCCAGCATTTT | CASSAETVNQPQHF
TRBJ2-2 | 13 | TRBV2 | once | . | TGTGCCAGCAGGTCAGGGGTTGCCGGGGAGCTGTTTTTT | CASRSGVAGELFF
TRBJ1-2 | 13 | TRBV5-4 | . | . | TGTGCCAGCAGGCCTGGGGACGGGACTAGCTACACCTTC | CASRPGDGTSYTF
TRBJ2-7 | 14 | TRBV5-1 | . | TRBD2 | TGCGCCAGCAGCTGGGGGGGAGAGAACTACGAGCAGTACTTC | CASSWGGENYEQYF
TRBJ2-7 | 16 | TRBV5-5 | once | TRBD2 | TGTGCCAGCGCCGGGACTAGCGGGAGGGGCCCTTACGAGCAGTACTTC | CASAGTSGRGPYEQYF
TRBJ2-7 | 15 | TRBV7-9 | . | . | TGTGCCAGCAGCCAACAACAGGGTCCAACCTACGAGCAGTACTTC | CASSQQQGPTYEQYF
TRBJ2-3 | 12 | TRBV5-4 | . | . | TGTGCCAGCAGCCGACAAGCAGATACGCAGTATTTT | CASSRQADTQYF
TRBJ1-2 | 14 | TRBV25-1 | . | TRBD1 | TGTGCCAGCAGTGGCACAGGGGGTCGGTGGGGCTACACCTTC | CASSGTGGRWGYTF
TRBJ1-1 | 17 | TRBV15 | . | TRBD1 | TGTGCCACCAGCAGAGACCCGGGACAGAGAACGAACACTGAAGCTTTCTTT | CATSRDPGQRTNTEAFF
TRBJ2-5 | 14 | TRBV14 | . | TRBD1 | TGTGCCAGCAGCCAAGCCGACAGGGTTGAGACCCAGTACTTC | CASSQADRVETQYF
TRBJ1-2 | 15 | TRBV7-9 | . | . | TGTGCCAGCAGCTTGGGGGCCCCAGAGAAGTATGGCTACACCTTC | CASSLGAPEKYGYTF
TRBJ2-1 | 15 | TRBV4-2 | . | TRBD2 | TGTGCCAGCCGGGGACTAGCGGGGGCAAACAATGAGCAGTTCTTC | CASRGLAGANNEQFF
TRBJ1-1 | 18 | TRBV5-4 | few | . | TGTGCCAGCAGCCTAAATGGACGGAGGGTACAGCTCAGGTCTGAAGCTTTCTTT | CASSLNGRRVQLRSEAFF
TRBJ2-1 | 15 | TRBV7-9 | once | . | TGTGCCAGCAGCTACCTTTTGGGAGCGGGCTACGAGCAGTTCTTC | CASSYLLGAGYEQFF
TRBJ1-5 | 12 | TRBV29-1 | few | . | TGCAGCGTACAGGGTGGAGATCAGCCCCAGCATTTT | CSVQGGDQPQHF
TRBJ2-5 | 13 | TRBV9 | . | TRBD1 | TGTGCCAGCAGCTACAGGGGGCAGGAGACCCAGTACTTC | CASSYRGQETQYF
TRBJ1-3 | 17 | TRBV5-5 | . | TRBD1 | TGTGCCAGCAGCTTGGCAGCAGGGGGCGCGTCTGGAAACACCATATATTTT | CASSLAAGGASGNTIYF
TRBJ2-3 | 13 | TRBV7-2 | . | . | TGTGCCAGCAGCTTAATAGGGGCAGATACGCAGTATTTT | CASSLIGADTQYF
TRBJ2-4 | 17 | TRBV5-1 | . | TRBD2 | TGCGCCAGCAGCGGGGATAGCGGGAGGGCCGCCAAAAACATTCAGTACTTC | CASSGDSGRAAKNIQYF
TRBJ2-1 | 15 | TRBV5-6 | . | . | TGTGCCAGCAGCTTCCGGGGGATCTCCTACAATGAGCAGTTCTTC | CASSFRGISYNEQFF
TRBJ2-3 | 15 | TRBV9 | . | . | TGTGCCAGCAGCGTAGGTCTCGGTCCGGGAGATACGCAGTATTTT | CASSVGLGPGDTQYF
TRBJ2-5 | 13 | TRBV14 | . | . | TGTGCCAGCTGTTTGGGTTCGGGGGAGACCCAGTACTTC | CASCLGSGETQYF
TRBJ2-1 | 16 | TRBV5-1 | . | . | TGCGCCAGCAGCCTGGCCCCGACAGGAATCAACAATGAGCAGTTCTTC | CASSLAPTGINNEQFF